The present entry profiles one T cell receptor (beta chain) with its context. This table comes from immunoSEQ multiplex PCR, and its TCRdb copy is limited to in-frame clones, with some not included. Of around 70,000 clones in the sample, around 83% were seen once. The sample originates from a study of PD-L1 blockade in urothelial cancer. Documented time point: pretreatment peripheral blood. The CDR3 covers 14 residues. The germline CDR1 and CDR2 sequences are MNHNY and SVGAGI (reference sequence). Trimming took off 7 bases at V and 3 bases at J, with 15 bases between the two ends. The TCR comes from a woman in her 70s with urothelial cancer. Source: PBMCs, taken around atezolizumab (anti-PD-L1) treatment. The gene calls are TRBV6-6 and TRBJ1-1, with D tentatively TRBD1 (6 bases). The CDR3 DNA follows: TGTGCCAGCACAAAGGGACACGGGGACACTGAAGCTTTCTTT. Translated, it gives CASTKGHGDTEAFF.